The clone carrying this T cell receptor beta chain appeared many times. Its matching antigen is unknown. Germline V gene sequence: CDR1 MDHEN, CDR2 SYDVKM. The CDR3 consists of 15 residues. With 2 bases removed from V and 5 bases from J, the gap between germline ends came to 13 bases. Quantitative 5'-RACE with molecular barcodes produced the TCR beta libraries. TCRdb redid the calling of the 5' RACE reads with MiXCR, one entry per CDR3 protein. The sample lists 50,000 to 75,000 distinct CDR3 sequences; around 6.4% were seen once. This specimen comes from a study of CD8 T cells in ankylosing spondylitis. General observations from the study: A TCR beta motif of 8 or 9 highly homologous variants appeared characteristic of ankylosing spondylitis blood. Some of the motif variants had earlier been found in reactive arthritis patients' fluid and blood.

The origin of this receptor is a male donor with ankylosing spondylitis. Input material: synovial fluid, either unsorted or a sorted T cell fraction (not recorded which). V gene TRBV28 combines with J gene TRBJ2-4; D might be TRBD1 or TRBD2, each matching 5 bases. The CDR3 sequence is CASSLGTIEENIQYF. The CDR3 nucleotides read TGTGCCAGCAGTTTAGGGACCATCGAGGAAAACATTCAGTACTTC.